This paragraph reports one T cell receptor beta chain. Its antigen is still unknown. The entry originates in a study of radiotherapy plus CTLA-4 blockade in lung cancer. About the research overall: Of the patients, about 20% showed objective responses and 31% attained disease control.

Focal radiation plus CTLA-4 blockade with ipilimumab was given to patients with chemo-refractory metastatic non-small-cell lung cancer. Study observations and caveats: Some TCR clones had been derived from tumors. These clones expanded in peripheral blood after radiotherapy plus ipilimumab. The best prediction of response reportedly came from early blood T cell clone dynamics, with interferon-beta.

The table came from immunoSEQ multiplex PCR; TCRdb's copy has only in-frame clones and leaves some out. This repertoire shows about 110,000 clones, roughly 77% found once; its top ten account for 3% to 4%. CDR3 length: 16 residues. Trimming removed 4 bases from V and 5 bases from J; junction bases left unmatched: 10. Per the germline V gene, CDR1 is SGHDN and CDR2 is FVKESK. This TCR came from a human donor with non-small cell lung cancer that progressed on radiotherapy plus ipilimumab. Some clones in this sample may be carry-over from other donors' samples. The source material was peripheral blood, sampled from a patient treated with radiotherapy plus ipilimumab. This rearrangement joins TRBV14 to TRBJ1-4, with 7 bases matching TRBD1. CDR3 protein: CASSRVLGTVNEKLFF. In DNA form, the CDR3 reads TGTGCCAGCAGCCGAGTATTGGGGACAGTGAATGAAAAACTGTTTTTT.